The 24 T cell receptor beta chains below all came from one sample that was sequenced in a study of blood T cell repertoires in COVID-19. TCRdb's copy holds only in-frame clones and misses some; the assay was immunoSEQ multiplex PCR. The sample contains tens of thousands of clones, 88% of which appear only once. Sequenced sample: PBMCs or T cells enriched from blood (not recorded which). These receptors all stem from a woman between 35 and 50 years old who had recovered from COVID-19.

This clone was observed a handful of times. This chain connects TRBV29-1 to TRBJ1-2; D unclear. V lost 2 bases and J lost 1, with 8 bases in between. CDR3 length: 13 residues. Per the germline V gene, CDR1 is SQVTM and CDR2 is ANQGSEA. The chain's CDR3 is CSVESGDNYGYTF. The CDR3 DNA is TGCAGCGTTGAATCAGGTGATAACTATGGCTACACCTTC.

The chain employs TRBV2 and TRBJ1-5, with D perhaps matching TRBD1 (5 bases). CDR3 length equals 14 residues. The germline V gene encodes CDR1 SNHLY and CDR2 FYNNEI. V dropped 1 base and J dropped 7 bases, with 11 bases sitting between them. Written as DNA, the CDR3 is TGTGCCAGCAGTGAAGTGGTATCAGGGCAGCCCCAGCATTTT. Protein sequence: CASSEVVSGQPQHF.

The rearrangement links TRBV29-1 to TRBJ1-1, with D possibly TRBD1 on 6 matching bases. CDR3 size: 13 residues. Trimming pared 4 bases from V and 1 base from J, leaving 10 bases between. Germline lookup yields CDR1 SQVTM and CDR2 ANQGSEA. Here the CDR3 DNA reads TGCAGCGTTGGTAGGACAGAGAACACTGAAGCTTTCTTT. Encoded protein: CSVGRTENTEAFF.

The chain links TRBV11-3 to TRBJ2-7, with D uncertain. Germline loops: CDR1 SGHNT, CDR2 YENEEA. This CDR3 is built from 15 residues. V was shortened by 3 bases and J by 6 bases, with 18 bases between the two germline ends. CDR3 DNA: TGTGCCAGCAGCTTTATTAACTCGGGTATTAGCGAGCAGTACTTC. This sequence encodes CASSFINSGISEQYF. Supplemented by reference TRBV11-3 and TRBJ2-7, the full variable domain reads EAGVVQSPRYKIIEKKQPVAFWCNPISGHNTLYWYLQNLGQGPELLIRYENEEAVDDSQLPKDRFSAERLKGVDSTLKIQPAELGDSAVYLCASSFINSGISEQYFGPGTRLTVT.

In its sample, this clone was seen once. J is TRBJ1-5 and V is TRBV24-1; D remains ambiguous. From germline, CDR1 is KGHDR and CDR2 SFDVKD. CDR3 length: 13 amino acids. V gave up 5 bases and J gave up 2 bases, with 6 bases separating them. CDR3 loop: CATSAEGNQPQHF. Written as DNA, the CDR3 is TGTGCCACCAGTGCGGAGGGCAATCAGCCCCAGCATTTT.

The chain couples TRBV3-1 (or the pseudogene TRBV3-2) to TRBJ1-3; maybe TRBD1 (5 bases). Germline CDR1 reads LGHDT; CDR2 reads YNNKEL (reference sequence). V lost 4 bases and J 5 bases, leaving 15 bases between the germline ends. The CDR3 runs 15 residues. The CDR3 loop reads CASSPWEGSRNTIYF. The CDR3 DNA reads TGTGCCAGCAGCCCTTGGGAGGGGTCAAGAAACACCATATATTTT.

This chain connects TRBV29-1 to TRBJ1-2; 7 positions agree with TRBD1. This CDR3 spans 14 amino acids. V lost 1 base to trimming and J lost 5 bases; unmatched junction nucleotides: 7. CDR1 and CDR2 from the germline V gene are SQVTM and ANQGSEA. This chain's CDR3 is CSVEAPGQTYGYTF. As DNA, the CDR3 is TGCAGCGTTGAAGCACCGGGACAGACTTATGGCTACACCTTC.

This chain connects TRBV7-6 to TRBJ1-4; 8 nucleotides agree with TRBD1. V trimming: 0 bases; J trimming: 5 bases; junction bases outside the gene matches: 2. This CDR3 region has 15 residues. Germline V lookup: CDR1 SGHVS, CDR2 FNYEAQ. Here the CDR3 DNA reads TGTGCCAGCAGCTTAGCGAGGACAGGGAATGAAAAACTGTTTTTT. This gives the protein CASSLARTGNEKLFF.

This rearrangement joins TRBV3-1 (or the pseudogene TRBV3-2) to TRBJ2-3; 7 nucleotides align to TRBD1. Germline loops: CDR1 LGHDT, CDR2 YNNKEL (reference sequence). V lost 4 bases and J lost 8; bases outside the gene matches: 6. This CDR3 has 13 amino acids. The CDR3 sequence is CASSPGTARTQYF. The CDR3 nucleotides are TGTGCCAGCAGCCCCGGGACAGCGCGTACGCAGTATTTT.

The chain joins TRBV29-1 to TRBJ1-2, with TRBD1 matching over 10 bases. The CDR3 is 15 residues long. With 3 bases clipped from V and 2 bases from J, the junction kept 6 bases outside the gene matches. Germline CDR1 and CDR2: SQVTM and ANQGSEA. The CDR3 loop reads CSVERQGARNYGYTF. The CDR3 DNA sequence: TGCAGCGTTGAGAGACAGGGGGCTAGAAACTATGGCTACACCTTC. Filled out from reference TRBV29-1 and TRBJ1-2, the complete variable domain reads SAVISQKPSRDICQRGTSLTIQCQVDSQVTMMFWYRQQPGQSLTLIATANQGSEATYESGFVIDKFPISRPNLTFSTLTVSNMSPEDSSIYLCSVERQGARNYGYTFGSGTRLTVV.

The chain employs TRBV3-1 (or the pseudogene TRBV3-2) and TRBJ2-3; TRBD2 is a possible D gene (7 bases). Germline assignment: CDR1 LGHDT and CDR2 YNNKEL (reference sequence). CDR3 length: 20 amino acids. V lost 4 bases, J lost 0 bases, and 26 bases lay in between. The CDR3 loop reads CASSLGGGGVSAPSTDTQYF. Written as DNA, the CDR3 is TGTGCCAGCAGCCTCGGGGGCGGGGGAGTCTCGGCGCCTAGCACAGATACGCAGTATTTT.

The chain is built from TRBV4-2 and TRBJ1-6; TRBD1 might be the D (6 bases). V lost 0 bases and J lost 10, with 10 bases in between. The CDR3 is made up of 14 amino acids. CDR1 is LGHNA, CDR2 YNFKEQ, per germline. CDR3 DNA sequence: TGTGCCAGCAGCCAAGACAGGGGAGGGTCACCCCTCCACTTT. Translated: CASSQDRGGSPLHF.

The V and J genes are TRBV6-1 and TRBJ2-7, with D unresolved. Germline assignment: CDR1 MNHNS and CDR2 SASEGT. With 2 bases removed from V and 3 bases from J, the gap between germline ends came to 5 bases. This CDR3 has 12 amino acids. This chain's CDR3 is CASSEFNYEQYF. The CDR3 DNA is TGTGCCAGCAGTGAATTTAACTACGAGCAGTACTTC.

CDR3 region: CASFAGSGANVLTF. CDR3 nucleotide sequence: TGTGCCAGCTTTGCGGGTTCTGGGGCCAACGTCCTGACTTTC. The V gene is TRBV2, the J gene TRBJ2-6; tentative D call: TRBD2 (5 bases). The V end lost 8 bases, the J end lost 1 base, and 9 bases lay between the germline ends. CDR1 and CDR2 (germline): SNHLY, FYNNEI. The CDR3 has 14 amino acids.

This clone was found once. The chain couples TRBV7-7 to TRBJ2-1; no clear D. The CDR3 loop spans 13 amino acids. CDR1 is SSHAT and CDR2 is FNYEAQ in the germline V gene (reference sequence). Trimming cost V 3 bases and J 4 bases, with 7 bases left between them. The CDR3 region has the DNA TGTGCCAGCAGCTTCCGACTTTACAATGAGCAGTTCTTC. This translates into CASSFRLYNEQFF.

CDR3 sequence: CAISPEYNEQFF. In nucleotides, the CDR3 is TGTGCCATCAGCCCAGAATACAATGAGCAGTTCTTC. The chain links TRBV10-3 to TRBJ2-1, with D hard to call. The CDR3 spans 12 residues. The ends were cut back, 6 bases at V and 4 bases at J, with 7 bases in the middle. Germline-derived CDR1 and CDR2 are ENHRY and SYGVKD.

V is TRBV2 and J is TRBJ1-2; weak D call: TRBD1 (5 bases). The CDR3 is made up of 14 amino acids. V was clipped by 5 bases and J by 5 bases, with 15 bases between them. Germline CDR1 SNHLY, CDR2 FYNNEI. The CDR3 DNA is TGTGCCAGCAGTCTAAGGGGTCTGATTTATGGCTACACCTTC. This codes for CASSLRGLIYGYTF.

On this clone: Relative to the germline gene, one junction end is altered; a read error may explain this. The chain uses TRBV19 and TRBJ2-1; D is ambiguous. Germline values: CDR1 LNHDA, CDR2 SQIVND (reference sequence). This CDR3 region has 12 residues. As DNA, the CDR3 is TGTGCCAGTAGTGTAGAGGTCGGTGAGCAGTTCTTC. Translation: CASSVEVGEQFF.

This clone has more than one count but fewer than ten. This chain joins TRBV9 and TRBJ2-1; 9 bases fit TRBD1. Per germline, CDR1 SGDLS and CDR2 YYNGEE. The trim removed 0 bases at V and 5 bases at J, leaving 9 bases unmatched. This CDR3 region has 17 residues. The CDR3 loop is CASSVELRGTGNNEQFF. Here the CDR3 DNA reads TGTGCCAGCAGCGTAGAGTTAAGGGGGACAGGGAACAATGAGCAGTTCTTC. Supplemented by reference TRBV9 and TRBJ2-1, the full variable domain reads DSGVTQTPKHLITATGQRVTLRCSPRSGDLSVYWYQQSLDQGLQFLIQYYNGEERAKGNILERFSAQQFPDLHSELNLSSLELGDSALYFCASSVELRGTGNNEQFFGPGTRLTVL.

This CDR3 is CASSQESQGLAWTDTQYF. CDR3 coding DNA: TGTGCCAGCAGCCAAGAAAGCCAAGGACTAGCGTGGACAGATACGCAGTATTTT. V usage is TRBV3-1 (or the pseudogene TRBV3-2) and J usage is TRBJ2-3, with TRBD2 identical over 9 bases. CDR3 length: 18 amino acids. J lost 3 bases, V lost 0 bases, and 10 bases had no gene match. Germline CDR1 is LGHDT and CDR2 is YNNKEL (reference sequence).

The chain employs TRBV11-3 and TRBJ2-7, with D hard to call. The germline V and J ends were trimmed by 1 base and 3 bases, with 7 bases remaining between them. The CDR3 extends over 13 amino acids. Per germline, CDR1 SGHNT and CDR2 YENEEA. For the CDR3, the DNA is TGTGCCAGCAGCTTAGGCACAGTCTACGAGCAGTACTTC. Encoded protein: CASSLGTVYEQYF.

The chain is built from TRBV4-1 and TRBJ1-5, with D possibly matching TRBD1 (5 bases). In germline, CDR1 is MGHRA, CDR2 YSYEKL. There are 14 residues in the CDR3. V was clipped by 0 bases and J by 4 bases, with 7 bases between them. This CDR3 is CASSQEDNNQPQHF. The DNA of the CDR3 is TGCGCCAGCAGCCAAGAGGACAATAATCAGCCCCAGCATTTT.

The chain joins TRBV19 to TRBJ2-2; 12 nucleotides line up with TRBD2. Germline CDR1 LNHDA, CDR2 SQIVND (reference sequence). This CDR3 is built from 16 residues. Germline trimming cut 6 bases from V and 3 bases from J; bases unmatched to any gene: 5. The CDR3 nucleotides read TGTGCCAGTAGGTCTAGCGGGGGGGCCTACACCGGGGAGCTGTTTTTT. Its translation is CASRSSGGAYTGELFF.

This chain uses TRBV4-1 with TRBJ1-2; 8 nucleotides match TRBD1. The CDR3 contains 20 residues. Germline assignment: CDR1 MGHRA and CDR2 YSYEKL. Trimming at V came to 2 bases and at J to 2 bases, leaving 19 bases not matched to a gene. The CDR3 sequence is CASSQSPGQATFRDNYGYTF. CDR3 nucleotides: TGCGCCAGCAGCCAATCCCCGGGACAGGCGACGTTTCGAGACAACTATGGCTACACCTTC.